This TCR beta chain was sequenced for a study of T cells in Graves' hyperthyroidism and ophthalmopathy. Study information: Pretreatment peripheral blood was obtained at initial diagnosis. Study-wide points: Prediction of ophthalmopathy progression came a median around 7.1 months pre-onset.

RNA transcripts yielded amplified TCR beta CDR3 regions. First-round RT-PCR with HTBI primers amplified the TCR CDR3 region. TCRdb recomputed calls from the multiplex PCR reads with MiXCR, one row per CDR3 protein. This table has around 500,000 distinct CDR3 sequences, approximately 23% appearing once. Germline CDR1 DFQATT, CDR2 SNEGSKA (reference sequence). The J segment lost 2 bases and the V segment lost 5 bases, leaving 2 bases of the junction unmatched. There are 14 residues in the CDR3. Concerning this clonotype: Its antigen remains unidentified.

Each ophthalmopathy patient scored at least 3 on the Clinical Activity Score and at least 4 on NOSPECS grade, with duration under 3 months. This sequence joins TRBV20-1 and TRBJ2-5, with 13 bases that match TRBD2. The origin of this receptor is a woman in her sixties or seventies with Graves' ophthalmopathy. The sample was blood. The CDR3, as DNA: TGCAGTGCTGGGGGACTAGCGGGACAAGAGACCCAGTACTTC. Its translation is CSAGGLAGQETQYF.